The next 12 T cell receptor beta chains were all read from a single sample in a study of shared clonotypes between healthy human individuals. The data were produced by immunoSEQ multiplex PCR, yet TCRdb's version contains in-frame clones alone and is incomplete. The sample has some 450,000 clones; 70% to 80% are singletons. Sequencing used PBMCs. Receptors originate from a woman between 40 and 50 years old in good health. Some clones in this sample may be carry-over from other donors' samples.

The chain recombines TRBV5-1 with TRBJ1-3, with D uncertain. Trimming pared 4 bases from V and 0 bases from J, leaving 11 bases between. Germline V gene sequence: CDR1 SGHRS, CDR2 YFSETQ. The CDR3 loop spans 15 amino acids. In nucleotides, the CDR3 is TGCGCCAGCAGCCGAGACTCGATCTCTGGAAACACCATATATTTT. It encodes CASSRDSISGNTIYF.

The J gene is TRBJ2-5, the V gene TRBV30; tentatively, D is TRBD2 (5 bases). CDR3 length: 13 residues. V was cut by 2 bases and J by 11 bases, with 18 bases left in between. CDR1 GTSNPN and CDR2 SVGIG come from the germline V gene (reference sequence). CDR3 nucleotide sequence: TGTGCCTGGAGTAGCGGCCCAAATGAGGAGCAGTACTTC. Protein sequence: CAWSSGPNEEQYF.

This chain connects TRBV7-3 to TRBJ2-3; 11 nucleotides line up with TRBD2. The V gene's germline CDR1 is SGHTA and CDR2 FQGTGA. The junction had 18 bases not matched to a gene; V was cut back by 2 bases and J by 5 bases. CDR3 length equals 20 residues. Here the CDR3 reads CASSLVRLLAGGPNGDTQYF. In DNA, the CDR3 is TGTGCCAGCAGCTTAGTACGTCTTCTAGCGGGAGGACCGAATGGAGATACGCAGTATTTT.

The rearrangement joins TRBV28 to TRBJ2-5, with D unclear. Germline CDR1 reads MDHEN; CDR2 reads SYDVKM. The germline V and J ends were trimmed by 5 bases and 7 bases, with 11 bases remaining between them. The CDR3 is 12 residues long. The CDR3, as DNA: TGTGCCAGCAGTCCCCCTACGGGGACCCAGTACTTC. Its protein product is CASSPPTGTQYF.

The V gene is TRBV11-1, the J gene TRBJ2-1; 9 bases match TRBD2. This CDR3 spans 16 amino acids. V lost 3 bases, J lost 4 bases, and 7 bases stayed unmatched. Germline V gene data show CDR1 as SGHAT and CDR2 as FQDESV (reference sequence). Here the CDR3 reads CASSFPASGKYNEQFF. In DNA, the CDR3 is TGTGCCAGCAGCTTCCCCGCTAGCGGGAAATACAATGAGCAGTTCTTC. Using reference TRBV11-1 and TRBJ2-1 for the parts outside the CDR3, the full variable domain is EAEVAQSPRYKITEKSQAVAFWCDPISGHATLYWYRQILGQGPELLVQFQDESVVDDSQLPKDRFSAERLKGVDSTLKIQPAELGDSAMYLCASSFPASGKYNEQFFGPGTRLTVL.

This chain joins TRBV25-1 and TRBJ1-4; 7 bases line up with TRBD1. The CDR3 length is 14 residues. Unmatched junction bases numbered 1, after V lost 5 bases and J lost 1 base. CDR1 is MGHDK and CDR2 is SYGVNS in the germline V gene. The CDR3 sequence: CASSPGGTNEKLFF. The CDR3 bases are TGTGCCAGCAGTCCAGGGGGAACTAATGAAAAACTGTTTTTT.

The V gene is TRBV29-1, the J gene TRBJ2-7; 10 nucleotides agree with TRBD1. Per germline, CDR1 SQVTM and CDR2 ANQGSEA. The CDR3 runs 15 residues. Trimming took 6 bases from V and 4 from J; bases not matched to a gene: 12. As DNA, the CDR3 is TGCAGCGTGGTAACCGGACAGGGGGTTTATTACGAGCAGTACTTC. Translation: CSVVTGQGVYYEQYF.

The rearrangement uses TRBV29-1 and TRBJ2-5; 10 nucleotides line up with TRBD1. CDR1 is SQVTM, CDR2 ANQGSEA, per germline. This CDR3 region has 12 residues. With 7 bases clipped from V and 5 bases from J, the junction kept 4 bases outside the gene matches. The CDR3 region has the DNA TGCAGCGAGGACAGGGGGAGGGAGACCCAGTACTTC. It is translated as CSEDRGRETQYF. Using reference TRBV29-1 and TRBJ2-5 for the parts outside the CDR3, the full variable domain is SAVISQKPSRDICQRGTSLTIQCQVDSQVTMMFWYRQQPGQSLTLIATANQGSEATYESGFVIDKFPISRPNLTFSTLTVSNMSPEDSSIYLCSEDRGRETQYFGPGTRLLVL.

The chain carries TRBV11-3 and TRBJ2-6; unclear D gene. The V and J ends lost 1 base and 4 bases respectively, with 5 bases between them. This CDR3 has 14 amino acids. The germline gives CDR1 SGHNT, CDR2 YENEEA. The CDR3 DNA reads TGTGCCAGCAGCTTAGTGGCGGGGGCCAACGTCCTGACTTTC. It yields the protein CASSLVAGANVLTF.

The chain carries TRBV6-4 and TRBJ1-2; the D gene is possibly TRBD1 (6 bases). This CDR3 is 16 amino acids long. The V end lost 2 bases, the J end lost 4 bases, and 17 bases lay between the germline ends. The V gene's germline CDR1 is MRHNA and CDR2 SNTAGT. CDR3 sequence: CASSDRYNGGIYGYTF. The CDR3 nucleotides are TGTGCCAGCAGTGACCGCTATAACGGGGGCATCTATGGCTACACCTTC.

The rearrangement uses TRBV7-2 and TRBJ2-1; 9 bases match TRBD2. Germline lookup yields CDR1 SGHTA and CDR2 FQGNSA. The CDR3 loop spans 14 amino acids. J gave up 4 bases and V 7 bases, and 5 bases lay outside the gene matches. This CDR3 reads CASNLGLAYNEQFF. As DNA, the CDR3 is TGTGCCAGCAACCTGGGACTAGCTTACAATGAGCAGTTCTTC.

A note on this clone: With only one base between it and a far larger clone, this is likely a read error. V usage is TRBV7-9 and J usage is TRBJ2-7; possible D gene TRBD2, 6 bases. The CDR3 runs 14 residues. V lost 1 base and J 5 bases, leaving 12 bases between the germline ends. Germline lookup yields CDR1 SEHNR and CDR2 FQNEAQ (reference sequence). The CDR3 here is CASSLGRGRNEQYF. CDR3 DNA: TGTGCCAGCAGCTTAGGGCGGGGCAGGAACGAGCAGTACTTC. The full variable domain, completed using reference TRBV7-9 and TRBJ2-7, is DTGVSQNPRHKITKRGQNVTFRCDPISEHNRLYWYRQTLGQGPEFLTYFQNEAQLEKSRLLSDRFSAERPKGSFSTLEIQRTEQGDSAMYLCASSLGRGRNEQYFGPGTRLTVT.